The rows below give T cell receptor beta chains drawn from one sample of a study of T cell repertoires in cytomegalovirus infection. MiXCR was run by TCRdb on the reads, yielding one entry per CDR3 protein. The sample records fewer than 700,000 distinct CDR3 sequences, more than 20% being singletons. Sequenced sample: CD8+ T cells from PBMCs. The receptors were gathered from a human donor in good health (CMV status not recorded). Some clones in this sample may be carry-over from other donors' samples. CDR3s include the opening cysteine and the closing phenylalanine or tryptophan.

v_gene,j_gene,CDR3aa
TRBV10-2,TRBJ2-7,CASSPGLERYYEQYF
TRBV12-3/TRBV12-4,TRBJ1-5,CANSFRTGGIKANQPQHF
TRBV6-2/TRBV6-3,TRBJ2-2,CASSRTPGLAPGELFF
TRBV12-3/TRBV12-4,TRBJ1-1,CASTGTPNTEAFF
TRBV2,TRBJ2-1,CASSEQRSRSHEQFF
TRBV20-1,TRBJ2-2,CSALSGSTGELFF
TRBV7-2,TRBJ2-3,CASSSVGGGDTQYF
TRBV4-3,TRBJ1-1,CASSQDLGPDTEAFF
TRBV7-9,TRBJ1-2,CASSPPPAGQGLLGYGYTF
TRBV12-3/TRBV12-4,TRBJ2-5,CASSTGETQYF
TRBV19,TRBJ1-5,CASSGLGGIQPQHF
TRBV6-6,TRBJ1-2,CASRSGGEGYTF
TRBV15,TRBJ2-1,CASGGFRDNEQFF
TRBV4-2,TRBJ1-1,CASSQEVYTEAFF
TRBV7-6,TRBJ2-1,CASSLELGVDEQFF
TRBV20-1,TRBJ2-1,CSARGAGAYNEQFF
TRBV6-5,TRBJ2-5,CASTEGDSPVQYF
TRBV29-1,TRBJ2-2,CSVEGTGEDTGELFF
TRBV19,TRBJ1-2,CASSPGTGGIVGYTF
TRBV14,TRBJ2-1,CASSLEGTGDNEQFF
TRBV6-5,TRBJ2-2,CASRPFVTSAAGGELFF
TRBV7-6,TRBJ1-1,CASSHRNPLADPNTEAFF
TRBV6-5,TRBJ2-3,CASSYIGGAADTQYF
TRBV28,TRBJ2-6,CASSLTGTPNSGANVLTF
TRBV6-5,TRBJ2-5,CASSYSGGREIQYF
TRBV25-1,TRBJ1-1,CVSSSGMNTEAFF
TRBV12-3/TRBV12-4,TRBJ1-2,CASSSPGTDSYGYTF
TRBV13,TRBJ2-1,CASSSAGTGPYNEQFF
TRBV4-1,TRBJ2-2,CASSQDQRYITGELFF
TRBV5-5,TRBJ2-5,CASSSIPGQQETQYF
TRBV4-3,TRBJ1-5,CASSQDRTGVYSNQPQHF
TRBV19,TRBJ1-1,CASGGGFLNTEAFF
TRBV24-1,TRBJ2-1,CATSDLRDRAYNEQFF
TRBV2,TRBJ1-6,CASSEGWGDNSPLHF
TRBV9,TRBJ2-3,CASSDGLLVAPTTTTDTQYF
TRBV7-2,TRBJ1-6,CASSPTGRQNSPLHF
TRBV28,TRBJ2-4,CASSVPTSGADIQYF
TRBV7-9,TRBJ1-1,CASSSYTFEAFF
TRBV7-6,TRBJ1-1,CASSLARVLTEAFF
TRBV7-2,TRBJ1-6,CASKAGRWGYNSPLHF
TRBV7-9,TRBJ1-2,CASSATAGYTF
TRBV7-9,TRBJ1-2,CASDPKEDRVEGYTF
TRBV5-1,TRBJ2-1,CASSAGTSGGAYNEQFF
TRBV19,TRBJ1-1,CASSIGGHREAFF
TRBV28,TRBJ2-1,CASSSPLRQGSGYNEHFF